This entry lists 27 T cell receptor beta chains sequenced from one sample in a study of blood T cells in healthy people across ages. Together with a sample-barcoded 5' primer, a J-beta primer mix was included in a second PCR lasting about 6 to 12 cycles. TCRdb re-called the 5' RACE reads through MiXCR, storing one row per CDR3 protein. The sample lists approximately 400,000 distinct CDR3 sequences; about 52% were seen once. Sequencing was done on a sample of blood. These receptor sequences come from a man in his sixties in good health.

The gene calls are TRBV6-6 and TRBJ2-7; 9 bases map to TRBD1. The CDR3 consists of 14 residues. After removal of 7 bases from V and 5 bases from J, the junction contained 9 bases not matched to a gene. Germline V gene sequence: CDR1 MNHNY, CDR2 SVGAGI (reference sequence). In nucleotides, the CDR3 is TGTGCCAGCACCTACGGGGACAGGGCCCACGAGCAGTACTTC. It encodes CASTYGDRAHEQYF.

The chain joins TRBV20-1 to TRBJ2-1; perhaps TRBD2 as D (7 bases). The germline V gene encodes CDR1 DFQATT and CDR2 SNEGSKA (reference sequence). Trimming cost V 5 bases and J 5 bases, with 19 bases left between them. CDR3 length: 15 residues. Written as DNA, the CDR3 is TGCAGTGCTCCTAGGAAGGGGGGGGATGACAATGAGCAGTTCTTC. Translating it yields CSAPRKGGDDNEQFF.

V usage is TRBV3-1 and J usage is TRBJ2-7; 7 positions agree with TRBD1. The V gene's germline CDR1 is LGHDT and CDR2 YNNKEL (reference sequence). The CDR3 sequence is 16 residues long. With 4 bases clipped from V and 1 base from J, the junction kept 10 bases outside the gene matches. The CDR3 reads CASSPRLRGRSYEQYF. DNA for the CDR3: TGTGCCAGCAGCCCCCGGCTAAGGGGGCGTTCCTACGAGCAGTACTTC.

This clonotype was seen just once. The germline gene is not matched at one end of the junction; a read error may be the cause. V is TRBV7-7 and J is TRBJ2-2; unclear D gene. The CDR3 consists of 13 residues. CDR1 is SSHAT, CDR2 FNYEAQ, per germline (reference sequence). The CDR3 DNA reads as TGTGCTAGCAGCCATGCGAACACCGGGGAGCTGTTTTTT. It yields the protein CASSHANTGELFF.

The chain is built from TRBV15 and TRBJ2-7, with D perhaps matching TRBD1 (6 bases). This CDR3 region has 18 residues. The germline gives CDR1 LNHNV, CDR2 YYDKDF (reference sequence). V was trimmed by 0 bases and J by 2 bases, leaving 20 bases between them. The CDR3 nucleotides read TGTGCCACCAGCAGAGACAGGGGTCCCGGGACAAAAGCCTACGAGCAGTACTTC. Residues: CATSRDRGPGTKAYEQYF.

J is TRBJ2-4 and V is TRBV7-2, with 7 nucleotides matching TRBD1. The J call is in doubt because the DNA end fits TRBJ2-5 better. This CDR3 is built from 13 residues. Per germline, CDR1 SGHTA and CDR2 FQGNSA. The CDR3 sequence is CASSRDSGETQYF. CDR3 sequence (DNA): TGTGCCAGCAGTAGGGACAGCGGCGAGACCCAGTACTTC.

V gene TRBV7-2 combines with J gene TRBJ2-3, with D possibly being TRBD2 (6 bases). The CDR3 is made up of 14 amino acids. Germline CDR1 and CDR2: SGHTA and FQGNSA. V lost 3 bases, J lost 3 bases, and 10 bases lay in between. The CDR3 here is CASSFVLATDTQYF. The CDR3 coding sequence is TGTGCCAGCAGCTTCGTACTAGCAACAGATACGCAGTATTTT.

V gene TRBV28 combines with J gene TRBJ2-1; D is possibly TRBD2 (5 bases). CDR1 and CDR2 (germline): MDHEN, SYDVKM. Deletions cut 4 bases from V and 0 bases from J, with 19 bases between. The CDR3 covers 18 residues. This chain's CDR3 is CASSYAPTRGSSYNEQFF. CDR3 DNA sequence: TGTGCCAGCAGTTATGCCCCCACTAGAGGAAGCTCCTACAATGAGCAGTTCTTC.

This sequence joins TRBV20-1 and TRBJ2-1; possible D gene TRBD2, 6 bases. The CDR3 covers 16 residues. The V gene's germline CDR1 is DFQATT and CDR2 SNEGSKA (reference sequence). The V and J ends lost 3 bases and 3 bases respectively, with 18 bases between them. The CDR3 nucleotides read TGCAGTGCTAGGGCCCCTACGGGGAGGTTCTACAATGAGCAGTTCTTC. It translates to CSARAPTGRFYNEQFF.

In its sample, this clonotype was seen a few times. The CDR3 region is CASSWWRNEQFF. The DNA of the CDR3 is TGTGCCAGCAGTTGGTGGCGCAATGAGCAGTTCTTC. The chain carries TRBV28 and TRBJ2-1; unclear D gene. This CDR3 is 12 amino acids long. CDR1 and CDR2 (germline): MDHEN, SYDVKM. V dropped 4 bases and J dropped 6 bases, with 7 bases sitting between them. The complete variable domain, with remaining parts taken from reference TRBV28 and TRBJ2-1, reads DVKVTQSSRYLVKRTGEKVFLECVQDMDHENMFWYRQDPGLGLRLIYFSYDVKMKEKGDIPEGYSVSREKKERFSLILESASTNQTSMYLCASSWWRNEQFFGPGTRLTVL.

The chain couples TRBV6-1 to TRBJ1-6; no reliable D call. The CDR3 contains 15 residues. Trimming removed 2 bases from V and 0 bases from J, with 5 bases in between. In germline, CDR1 is MNHNS, CDR2 SASEGT. CDR3 sequence (DNA): TGTGCCAGCAGTGAACAGAACTCCTATAATTCACCCCTCCACTTT. It specifies CASSEQNSYNSPLHF.

The chain joins TRBV6-1 to TRBJ2-1, with 9 bases identical to TRBD1. V gave up 4 bases and J gave up 8 bases; unmatched junction bases: 9. The CDR3 consists of 15 residues. The germline V gene has CDR1 MNHNS and CDR2 SASEGT. The CDR3 bases are TGTGCCAGCAGTGGCTTCGGGACAGGGACCCATGAGCAGTTCTTC. Translated: CASSGFGTGTHEQFF.

This clonotype showed up just a few times. CDR3 DNA sequence: TGTGCCAGCAGTTTACCTAGCCGGGGGACAGATACGCAGTATTTT. It encodes CASSLPSRGTDTQYF. The chain links TRBV12-3 or TRBV12-4 to TRBJ2-3; D might be TRBD2 (6 bases). This CDR3 is built from 15 residues. V was shortened by 2 bases and J by 3 bases, with 12 bases between the two germline ends.

In its sample, this clonotype was seen once. Given a much more abundant clone one base away, this may be a read error. The chain recombines TRBV12-5 with TRBJ2-5; perhaps TRBD1 as D (6 bases). V was trimmed by 11 bases and J by 9 bases, leaving 25 bases between them. Germline loops: CDR1 LGHNT, CDR2 FRNRAP. CDR3 length: 14 amino acids. The CDR3 spells CAGATAVLSGAQYF. CDR3 nucleotide sequence: TGTGCTGGTGCTACAGCGGTCCTCTCAGGGGCCCAGTACTTC.

The rearrangement joins TRBV12-3 or TRBV12-4 to TRBJ2-3; 7 bases match TRBD1. The V gene end was trimmed by 6 bases and the J gene end by 4 bases; junction bases not matched to a gene: 4. The CDR3 has 13 amino acids. The CDR3 DNA follows: TGTGCCAGCAGCCCCACAGGGGCAGATACGCAGTATTTT. It codes for CASSPTGADTQYF.

The chain couples TRBV6-1 to TRBJ2-3, with TRBD1 identical over 10 bases. J was trimmed by 7 bases and V by 4 bases; bases with no gene match: 11. This CDR3 has 16 amino acids. The germline gives CDR1 MNHNS, CDR2 SASEGT. CDR3 residues: CASSVTSGTGANTQYF. The CDR3 DNA reads as TGTGCCAGCAGTGTAACTTCCGGGACAGGGGCGAATACGCAGTATTTT.

J is TRBJ2-5 and V is TRBV20-1; D may be TRBD1 or TRBD2 (5 bases each). CDR1 DFQATT and CDR2 SNEGSKA come from the germline V gene (reference sequence). Trimming took 5 bases from V and 1 from J, leaving 17 bases between them. The CDR3 runs 15 residues. CDR3 protein: CSAPHGALTQETQYF. The CDR3 bases are TGCAGTGCTCCGCACGGGGCCTTGACCCAAGAGACCCAGTACTTC.

This clonotype appeared many times. The V and J genes are TRBV7-2 and TRBJ2-1, with 8 bases aligning to TRBD1. Trimming at V came to 5 bases and at J to 5 bases, leaving 2 bases not matched to a gene. Germline V gives CDR1 SGHTA, CDR2 FQGNSA. The CDR3 contains 13 residues. CDR3 in DNA: TGTGCCAGCAGCCGGGACAGGAACAATGAGCAGTTCTTC. This sequence encodes CASSRDRNNEQFF.

The J gene is TRBJ2-1, the V gene TRBV2; 9 positions match TRBD1. This CDR3 is built from 15 residues. J gave up 2 bases and V 9 bases, and 8 bases lay outside the gene matches. CDR1 and CDR2 (germline): SNHLY, FYNNEI. The CDR3 bases are TGTGCCAGTTTCGTCGGGACAGGGACCTACAATGAGCAGTTCTTC. Translating it yields CASFVGTGTYNEQFF.

This clonotype was picked up many times. The gene calls are TRBV10-3 and TRBJ2-3, with unresolved D. V lost 4 bases to trimming and J lost 6 bases, with 8 bases between them. The CDR3 is 12 amino acids. Germline CDR1 is ENHRY and CDR2 is SYGVKD. The CDR3 DNA reads as TGTGCCATCAGTGCCGAGTCGGATACGCAGTATTTT. Protein product: CAISAESDTQYF.

This clonotype was seen only once. V is TRBV28 and J is TRBJ1-2; D remains ambiguous. Germline CDR1 reads MDHEN; CDR2 reads SYDVKM. Trimming cost V 8 bases and J 2 bases, with 9 bases left between them. The CDR3 has 12 residues. CDR3 DNA sequence: TGTGCCAGCGGGATGGGAAACTATGGCTACACCTTC. It codes for CASGMGNYGYTF.

This clonotype has more than one count but fewer than ten. The genes are TRBV5-1 and TRBJ2-5, with 8 bases aligning to TRBD1. CDR3 length equals 16 residues. Germline CDR1 is SGHRS and CDR2 is YFSETQ. Trimming took 0 bases from V and 5 from J; bases not matched to a gene: 9. CDR3 DNA sequence: TGCGCCAGCAGCTTGGAGTTTCAGGGGGCGCGGGAGACCCAGTACTTC. Translation gives CASSLEFQGARETQYF.

This sequence joins TRBV28 and TRBJ2-5; 8 positions match TRBD1. CDR3 length: 13 residues. The V gene end was trimmed by 8 bases and the J gene end by 5 bases; junction bases not matched to a gene: 7. In germline, CDR1 is MDHEN, CDR2 SYDVKM. This CDR3 reads CASARGQDETQYF. The CDR3 DNA is TGTGCCAGCGCCAGGGGGCAAGATGAGACCCAGTACTTC.

The CDR3 nucleotides are TGTGCCAGCAGTTTGCAGGGTATCGCGGGAGGGCAGCAGTACTTC. Translating it yields CASSLQGIAGGQQYF. This sequence joins TRBV27 and TRBJ2-5, with TRBD2 identical over 9 bases. The CDR3 runs 15 residues. Trimming removed 3 bases from V and 11 bases from J; junction bases left unmatched: 13. Germline V lookup: CDR1 MNHEY, CDR2 SMNVEV (reference sequence).

The chain links TRBV6-2 or TRBV6-3 to TRBJ2-7; D remains unclear. The V gene's germline CDR1 is MNHEY and CDR2 SVGEGT. The CDR3 loop spans 15 amino acids. V was shortened by 2 bases and J by 2 bases, with 13 bases between the two germline ends. The CDR3 sequence: CASSYGPSPTYEQYF. CDR3 DNA sequence: TGTGCCAGCAGTTACGGGCCGAGTCCTACCTACGAGCAGTACTTC.

Here the CDR3 reads CASSYRSAPGFGETQYF. CDR3 DNA sequence: TGTGCCAGCAGTTACCGTTCGGCCCCCGGGTTCGGAGAGACCCAGTACTTC. This chain connects TRBV6-6 to TRBJ2-5; D call uncertain. This CDR3 has 17 residues. Per germline, CDR1 MNHNY and CDR2 SVGAGI (reference sequence). The V and J ends lost 2 bases and 4 bases respectively, with 20 bases between them.

The table lists this clonotype with a few counts. Written as DNA, the CDR3 is TGTGCCATCAGTGACCCGGGACAGAGAGAGACCCAGTACTTC. Its protein is CAISDPGQRETQYF. This chain joins TRBV10-3 and TRBJ2-5; 7 bases are shared with TRBD1. Germline V lookup: CDR1 ENHRY, CDR2 SYGVKD. The CDR3 is 14 amino acids. V lost 3 bases to trimming and J lost 4 bases; unmatched junction nucleotides: 5.